The present TCR beta chain was sequenced within a study of cytomegalovirus exposure and HLA in healthy donors. Primers included in the PCR were 60 Vbeta and 13 Jbeta primers. The protocol was immunoSEQ multiplex PCR, while the TCRdb copy is restricted to in-frame clones and leaves out a portion. The sample contains about 240,000 clones, 81% of which appear only once. Trimming took 4 bases from V and 7 from J; bases not matched to a gene: 1. CDR3 length: 14 residues. Germline lookup yields CDR1 LGHNA and CDR2 YNFKEQ. Material: PBMCs. The chain uses TRBV4-2 and TRBJ1-6, with 10 nucleotides matching TRBD1. This TCR was recovered from a woman aged 55-69 years in good health and CMV-seropositive. Here the CDR3 DNA reads TGTGCCAGCAGCCGGGACAGGGGAAATTCACCCCTCCACTTT. Translated: CASSRDRGNSPLHF.